What follows are 19 T cell receptor beta chains derived from one specimen sequenced in a study of spatial heterogeneity in lung cancer. A single record per CDR3 protein comes from TCRdb applying MiXCR to the 5' RACE reads. Here the sample spans about 40,000 distinct CDR3 sequences, 5% to 6.5% being singletons. The time point here: sample taken at primary tumor resection. The material was PBMCs, obtained at surgery. Receptors originate from a female donor with early-stage non-small cell lung cancer.

The rearrangement joins TRBV6-5 to TRBJ2-7; 7 bases map to TRBD1. V lost 5 bases and J lost 4; bases outside the gene matches: 5. Germline values: CDR1 MNHEY, CDR2 SVGAGI. The CDR3 spans 13 residues. CDR3 nucleotide sequence: TGTGCCAGCAGTCGGGACAGCCAATACGAGCAGTACTTC. Translation: CASSRDSQYEQYF.

This clonotype was recorded many times. V is TRBV5-1 and J is TRBJ2-7; D is perhaps TRBD1 (6 bases). CDR3 length: 15 amino acids. Germline CDR1 is SGHRS and CDR2 is YFSETQ. Trimming stripped 0 bases from V and 5 bases from J, with 15 bases between. In nucleotides, the CDR3 is TGCGCCAGCAGCTTGGTAGCACAGGGATCCGACGAGCAGTACTTC. It translates to CASSLVAQGSDEQYF.

The table lists this clonotype with many counts. The V gene is TRBV3-1, the J gene TRBJ1-1; 8 bases map to TRBD1. Trimming at V came to 2 bases and at J to 1 base, leaving 0 bases not matched to a gene. CDR3 length equals 14 residues. Germline assignment: CDR1 LGHDT and CDR2 YNNKEL (reference sequence). The CDR3 DNA sequence: TGTGCCAGCAGCCAAACAGGGGGGAACACTGAAGCTTTCTTT. Translation gives CASSQTGGNTEAFF.

This clonotype was picked up a small number of times. V gene TRBV10-3 combines with J gene TRBJ2-1; 8 bases fit TRBD2. J lost 10 bases, V lost 4 bases, and 6 bases had no gene match. CDR1 is ENHRY and CDR2 is SYGVKD in the germline V gene. This CDR3 region has 13 residues. CDR3 amino acids: CAISVASGGEQFF. DNA of the CDR3: TGTGCCATCAGTGTTGCAAGCGGGGGCGAGCAGTTCTTC.

This clonotype came up many times. The chain carries TRBV6-6 and TRBJ1-4; possible D gene TRBD1, 6 bases. Germline V gene sequence: CDR1 MNHNY, CDR2 SVGAGI (reference sequence). This CDR3 region has 14 residues. V dropped 8 bases and J dropped 3 bases, with 13 bases sitting between them. The CDR3 DNA reads as TGTGCCAGCGGAGTGGGGGCAGCTAATGAAAAACTGTTTTTT. It specifies CASGVGAANEKLFF.

Many counts were recorded for this clonotype. This sequence joins TRBV28 and TRBJ1-6; TRBD1 matches at 7 bases. The CDR3 length is 17 residues. CDR1 and CDR2 from the germline V gene are MDHEN and SYDVKM. Unmatched junction bases numbered 6, after V lost 2 bases and J lost 2 bases. CDR3 in amino acids: CASSLVPTGTYNSPLHF. In DNA, the CDR3 is TGTGCCAGCAGTTTAGTCCCGACAGGGACCTATAATTCACCCCTCCACTTT.

This clonotype was found a few times. Being one base from a much bigger clone, this may be a read error. This sequence joins TRBV5-1 and TRBJ2-2; 13 nucleotides line up with TRBD2. Germline-derived CDR1 and CDR2 are SGHRS and YFSETQ. Losses at the gene ends were 3 bases for V and 4 bases for J; bases not matched to a gene: 6. This CDR3 is 17 amino acids long. The CDR3 protein is CASSYGTSGVSTGELFF. As DNA, the CDR3 is TGCGCCAGCAGCTATGGGACTAGCGGGGTATCCACCGGGGAGCTGTTTTTT. Combining the CDR3 with reference TRBV5-1 and TRBJ2-2 gives the whole variable domain KAGVTQTPRYLIKTRGQQVTLSCSPISGHRSVSWYQQTPGQGLQFLFEYFSETQRNKGNFPGRFSGRQFSNSRSEMNVSTLELGDSALYLCASSYGTSGVSTGELFFGEGSRLTVL.

This clonotype appeared many times. The chain carries TRBV28 and TRBJ1-1; D perhaps matches TRBD1 (5 bases). The germline gives CDR1 MDHEN, CDR2 SYDVKM. The CDR3 sequence is 11 residues long. V was clipped by 7 bases and J by 7 bases, with 10 bases between them. The DNA for the CDR3 is TGTGCCAGCATTGGGGACGGTGAAGCTTTCTTT. Its translation: CASIGDGEAFF.

This clonotype was recorded many times. The chain links TRBV20-1 to TRBJ1-1; D perhaps matches TRBD1 (6 bases). The CDR3 is 16 amino acids. CDR1 and CDR2 from the germline V gene are DFQATT and SNEGSKA (reference sequence). Trimming shortened V by 3 bases and J by 2 bases, and 19 bases separated the two germline ends. CDR3: CSARDTGRLGNTEAFF. CDR3 bases: TGCAGTGCTAGGGACACAGGGCGCCTTGGAAACACTGAAGCTTTCTTT.

This clonotype was seen at least ten times. This chain links TRBV5-1 with TRBJ2-5; 8 bases agree with TRBD2. The CDR3 is made up of 15 amino acids. CDR1 is SGHRS, CDR2 YFSETQ, per germline. V shed 6 bases, J shed 1 base, and the junction held 8 bases outside the gene matches. CDR3 nucleotides: TGCGCCAGCACCTCGGGAGGGGTACTCCAAGAGACCCAGTACTTC. Its protein product is CASTSGGVLQETQYF.

This clonotype was recorded at least ten times. This chain connects TRBV19 to TRBJ2-1, with a weak D call TRBD1 (5 bases). Germline values: CDR1 LNHDA, CDR2 SQIVND (reference sequence). The CDR3 runs to 14 residues. V was shortened by 5 bases and J by 4 bases, with 12 bases between the two germline ends. For the CDR3, the DNA is TGTGCCAGTAGTGTCCTGACAGAGTACAATGAGCAGTTCTTC. This gives the protein CASSVLTEYNEQFF.

The V call is TRBV19, the J call TRBJ2-2, with D perhaps TRBD2 (6 bases). CDR1 is LNHDA, CDR2 SQIVND, per germline (reference sequence). The CDR3 consists of 15 residues. V shed 2 bases and J shed 5 bases, with 12 bases lying between them. Here the CDR3 DNA reads TGTGCCAGTAGTATACGGGGGACTTTTACCGGGGAGCTGTTTTTT. As protein: CASSIRGTFTGELFF.

This clonotype occurred a few times. V is TRBV6-5 and J is TRBJ2-2; 7 bases are shared with TRBD2. V gave up 1 base and J gave up 0 bases; unmatched junction bases: 8. Germline V gene data show CDR1 as MNHEY and CDR2 as SVGAGI. The CDR3 runs 18 residues. The CDR3 reads CASSYFPGTTTNTGELFF. CDR3 nucleotides: TGTGCCAGCAGTTACTTTCCCGGGACTACTACGAACACCGGGGAGCTGTTTTTT.

This clonotype has a count of ten or more. V gene TRBV20-1 combines with J gene TRBJ2-7; D call uncertain. This CDR3 contains 14 residues. Germline-derived CDR1 and CDR2 are DFQATT and SNEGSKA (reference sequence). V was shortened by 3 bases and J by 3 bases, with 15 bases between the two germline ends. CDR3 DNA sequence: TGCAGTGCTAGTTACAGAACGACGCTCTACGAGCAGTACTTC. It encodes CSASYRTTLYEQYF.

Ten or more counts support this clonotype. The chain joins TRBV12-3 or TRBV12-4 to TRBJ2-1; D is undetermined. The length of the CDR3 is 17 residues. With 0 bases removed from V and 5 bases from J, the gap between germline ends came to 17 bases. In nucleotides, the CDR3 is TGTGCCAGCAGTTTAGCTTTCAGGTTGGGCGGAAACAATGAGCAGTTCTTC. The encoded protein is CASSLAFRLGGNNEQFF.

This clonotype was detected many times. The chain carries TRBV2 and TRBJ2-1; a weak D match, TRBD1 (5 bases). Trimming removed 8 bases at V and 7 bases at J, with 9 bases between. The CDR3 runs 11 residues. CDR1 is SNHLY and CDR2 is FYNNEI in the germline V gene. The CDR3 region is CASGRDNEQFF. CDR3 DNA: TGTGCCAGCGGCAGGGATAATGAGCAGTTCTTC.

This clonotype was counted ten times or more. The chain uses TRBV2 and TRBJ2-1, with 10 bases lining up with TRBD2. Germline lookup yields CDR1 SNHLY and CDR2 FYNNEI. Trimming cost V 2 bases and J 10 bases; bases outside gene matches: 8. The CDR3 contains 15 residues. CDR3 sequence (DNA): TGTGCCAGCAGTGAACTAGCGGGGGCCCCTGGGGAGCAGTTCTTC. Translation gives CASSELAGAPGEQFF.

In its sample, this clonotype was seen many times. The J gene is TRBJ2-5, the V gene TRBV12-3 or TRBV12-4; D remains unclear. The CDR3 is 12 residues long. V gave up 3 bases and J gave up 5 bases, with 7 bases separating them. The CDR3 spells CASSFSTETQYF. The DNA of the CDR3 is TGTGCCAGCAGTTTTTCGACGGAGACCCAGTACTTC.

This clonotype was detected a few times. The chain uses TRBV6-1 and TRBJ2-3; 8 bases align to TRBD2. Germline CDR1 reads MNHNS; CDR2 reads SASEGT. This CDR3 contains 16 residues. With V trimmed by 4 bases and J by 2 bases, 8 bases remained unmatched. The chain's CDR3 is CASSGASGGHTDTQYF. CDR3 DNA sequence: TGTGCCAGCAGTGGGGCAAGCGGGGGTCACACAGATACGCAGTATTTT.